These 4 T cell receptor beta chains were sequenced from one sample in a study of blood T cell repertoires in COVID-19. Data came from immunoSEQ multiplex PCR; TCRdb stores just in-frame clones and leaves some out. The top ten clones hold around a tenth of a sample with some 210,000 clones, approximately 75% of them seen once. Sequences were obtained from PBMCs or T cells enriched from blood (not recorded which). Receptor source: a man aged 35-49 years who had recovered from COVID-19.

The V and J genes are TRBV19 and TRBJ1-5, with TRBD1 matching 9 bases. After removal of 7 bases from V and 5 bases from J, the junction contained 9 bases not matched to a gene. CDR1 is LNHDA and CDR2 is SQIVND in the germline V gene (reference sequence). The CDR3 consists of 15 residues. The CDR3, as DNA: TGTGCCAGTACCTCCAGGACAGGGGAGTATCAGCCCCAGCATTTT. As protein: CASTSRTGEYQPQHF.

The sample holds one count of this clone. CDR3 protein: CASSQDRGNSPLHF. CDR3 coding DNA: TGTGCCAGCAGCCAGGACCGGGGGAATTCACCCCTCCACTTT. The chain links TRBV3-1 (or the pseudogene TRBV3-2) to TRBJ1-6; possible D gene TRBD1, 5 bases. The germline gives CDR1 LGHDT, CDR2 YNNKEL (reference sequence). The V end lost 3 bases, the J end lost 7 bases, and 10 bases lay between the germline ends. This CDR3 has 14 residues.

This clone was recorded once. CDR3 sequence: CAWSVQGPRAFF. The DNA of the CDR3 is TGTGCCTGGAGTGTACAGGGCCCTAGGGCTTTCTTT. The chain carries TRBV30 and TRBJ1-1, with D perhaps matching TRBD1 (6 bases). Trimming cost V 0 bases and J 11 bases, with 13 bases left between them. CDR1 and CDR2 (germline): GTSNPN, SVGIG (reference sequence). The length of the CDR3 is 12 residues. The whole variable domain, remainder taken from reference TRBV30 and TRBJ1-1, is SQTIHQWPATLVQPVGSPLSLECTVEGTSNPNLYWYRQAAGRGLQLLFYSVGIGQISSEVPQNLSASRPQDRQFILSSKKLLLSDSGFYLCAWSVQGPRAFFGQGTRLTVV.

J is TRBJ2-1 and V is TRBV30; D remains unclear. Deletions cut 8 bases from V and 0 bases from J, with 14 bases between. The germline V gene encodes CDR1 GTSNPN and CDR2 SVGIG (reference sequence). The CDR3 totals 14 residues. The CDR3 DNA reads as TGTGCCGGCACCACGAGGAGCTCCTACAATGAGCAGTTCTTC. It specifies CAGTTRSSYNEQFF.